Listed below are T cell receptor beta chains from one sample, sequenced in a study of blood T cell repertoires in COVID-19. The assay was immunoSEQ multiplex PCR, and TCRdb's table has in-frame clones only and misses some. Of approximately 140,000 clones listed, around 84% are singletons. Sequencing was performed on peripheral blood. These receptor sequences come from a man aged 65 to 79 with acute or convalescent COVID-19. Each CDR3 is given without its conserved first and last residue.

TRBV11-1	TRBJ2-3	ASSLGVGTDTQY
TRBV6-1	TRBJ2-7	ASSDLTSGSRYEQY
TRBV12-3/TRBV12-4	TRBJ2-2	ASSWVGGWELF
TRBV5-1	TRBJ2-2	ASSLVGAGDTGELF
TRBV18	TRBJ1-2	ASSPDSAATYGYT
TRBV12-3/TRBV12-4	TRBJ1-1	ASSQQGAEAF
TRBV7-8	TRBJ2-2	ASSFSGQGAGELF
TRBV18	TRBJ1-3	ASSPIRMESSGNTIY
TRBV5-8	TRBJ1-6	ASSLGQLGYNSPLH
TRBV24-1	TRBJ2-2	ATSDPLGGRFGGELF
TRBV24-1	TRBJ2-1	ATSDLPGLWQF
TRBV19	TRBJ1-2	ASSPPAWDIDNYGYT
TRBV7-8	TRBJ2-2	ASRTGRSTGELF
TRBV5-1	TRBJ2-5	ASSLGTDQETQY
TRBV20-1	TRBJ2-1	SASGGFYNEQF
TRBV19	TRBJ2-4	ASSIKFMEGLQY
TRBV5-1	TRBJ2-5	ASSFLTGGETQY
TRBV3-1/TRBV3-2	TRBJ2-2	ASSPTVGTVNTGELF
TRBV19	TRBJ1-6	ASSTGQFAGSPLH
TRBV19	TRBJ2-7	ASSTAGRQGGYEQY
TRBV11-2	TRBJ2-3	ASSFATGEADTQY
TRBV7-2	TRBJ1-2	ASSSRNVEANYGYT
TRBV28	TRBJ2-1	ASSVLAGGHNEQF
TRBV2	TRBJ1-1	ASRPGVAYTEAF
TRBV11-2	TRBJ2-3	ASSLLAGGDTQY
TRBV18	TRBJ2-7	ASSPPGRSHEQY
TRBV29-1	TRBJ1-2	SVLLTGAYGYT
TRBV24-1	TRBJ2-2	ATSDLGGADTGELF
TRBV2	TRBJ1-6	ASSRDRINNSPLH
TRBV27	TRBJ2-3	ASSFVMGAITDTQY
TRBV11-3	TRBJ1-3	ASSLDDRQIY
TRBV19	TRBJ2-3	ASTGDSTDTQY
TRBV19	TRBJ1-4	ASSITPQGAAEKLF
TRBV5-6	TRBJ2-2	ASRQTRVFGTGELF
TRBV25-1	TRBJ1-4	ASSNRGGPNEKLF
TRBV6-5	TRBJ2-1	ASSRTDYNEQF
TRBV4-2	TRBJ1-2	ASSQLRDRQDYGYT
TRBV9	TRBJ1-5	ASSPHGGGNQPQH
TRBV5-4	TRBJ1-2	ASTSQTGTGKLYGYT
TRBV5-4	TRBJ1-5	ASSLGGAGNQPQH
TRBV7-9	TRBJ2-7	ASSLGASGYSSYEQY
TRBV27	TRBJ1-4	ASRKQGADEKLF
TRBV24-1	TRBJ1-1	ATSDPGGTEAF
TRBV28	TRBJ2-7	ASSPLQIEQY
TRBV6-5	TRBJ2-7	ASSLDTVTSYEQY
TRBV6-6	TRBJ1-2	ASSYSDGYT